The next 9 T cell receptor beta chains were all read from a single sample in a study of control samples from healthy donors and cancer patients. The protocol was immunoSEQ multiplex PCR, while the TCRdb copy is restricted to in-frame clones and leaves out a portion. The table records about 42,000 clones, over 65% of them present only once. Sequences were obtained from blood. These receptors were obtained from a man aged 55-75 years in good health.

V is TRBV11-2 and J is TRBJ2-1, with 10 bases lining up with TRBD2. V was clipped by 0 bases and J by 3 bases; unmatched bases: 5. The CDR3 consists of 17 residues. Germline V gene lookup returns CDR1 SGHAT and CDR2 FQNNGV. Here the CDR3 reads CASSLDSTSGLYNEQFF. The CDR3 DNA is TGTGCCAGCAGCTTAGACTCGACTAGCGGGCTCTACAATGAGCAGTTCTTC.

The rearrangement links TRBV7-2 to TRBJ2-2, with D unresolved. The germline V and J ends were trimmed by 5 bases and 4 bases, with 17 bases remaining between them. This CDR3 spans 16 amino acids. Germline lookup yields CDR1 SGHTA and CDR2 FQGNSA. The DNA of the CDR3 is TGTGCCAGCAGCCTGCATCCGGACCCAGGCACCGGGGAGCTGTTTTTT. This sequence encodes CASSLHPDPGTGELFF.

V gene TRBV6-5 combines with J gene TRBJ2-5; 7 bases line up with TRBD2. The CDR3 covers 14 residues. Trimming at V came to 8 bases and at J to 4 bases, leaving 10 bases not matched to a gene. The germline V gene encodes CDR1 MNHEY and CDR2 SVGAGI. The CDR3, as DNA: TGTGCCAGCTCCCGGGGAGGGGAGGCAGAGACCCAGTACTTC. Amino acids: CASSRGGEAETQYF.

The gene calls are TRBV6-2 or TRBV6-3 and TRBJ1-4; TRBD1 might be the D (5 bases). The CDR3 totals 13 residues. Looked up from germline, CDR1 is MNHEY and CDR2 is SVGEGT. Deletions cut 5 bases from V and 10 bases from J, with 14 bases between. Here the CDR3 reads CASSTWDSRKLFF. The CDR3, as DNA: TGTGCCAGCAGTACATGGGACTCACGAAAACTGTTTTTT.

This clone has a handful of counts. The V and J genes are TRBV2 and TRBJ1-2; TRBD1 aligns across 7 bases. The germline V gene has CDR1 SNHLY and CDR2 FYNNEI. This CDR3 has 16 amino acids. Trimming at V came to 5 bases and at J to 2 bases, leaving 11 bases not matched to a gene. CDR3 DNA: TGTGCCAGCAGTTGGGACAGTTTAACAAAGAACTATGGCTACACCTTC. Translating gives CASSWDSLTKNYGYTF.

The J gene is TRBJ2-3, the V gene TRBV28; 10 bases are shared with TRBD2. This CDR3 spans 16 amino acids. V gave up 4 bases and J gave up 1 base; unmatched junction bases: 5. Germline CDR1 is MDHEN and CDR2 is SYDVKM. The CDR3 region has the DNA TGTGCCAGCAGTTCCCCCGGGACTAGCGGCACAGATACGCAGTATTTT. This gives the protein CASSSPGTSGTDTQYF.

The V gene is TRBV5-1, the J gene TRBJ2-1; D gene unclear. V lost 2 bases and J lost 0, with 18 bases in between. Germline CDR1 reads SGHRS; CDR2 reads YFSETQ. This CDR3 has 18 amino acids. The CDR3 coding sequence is TGCGCCAGCAGCTTCTTACGGACGACCAGAAGCTCCTACAATGAGCAGTTCTTC. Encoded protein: CASSFLRTTRSSYNEQFF. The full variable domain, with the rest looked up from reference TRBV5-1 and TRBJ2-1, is KAGVTQTPRYLIKTRGQQVTLSCSPISGHRSVSWYQQTPGQGLQFLFEYFSETQRNKGNFPGRFSGRQFSNSRSEMNVSTLELGDSALYLCASSFLRTTRSSYNEQFFGPGTRLTVL.

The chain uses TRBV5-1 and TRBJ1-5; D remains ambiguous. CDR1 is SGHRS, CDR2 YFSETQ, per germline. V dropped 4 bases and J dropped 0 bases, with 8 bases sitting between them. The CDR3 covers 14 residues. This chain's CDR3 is CASSLDGSNQPQHF. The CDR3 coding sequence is TGCGCCAGCAGCCTGGACGGTAGCAATCAGCCCCAGCATTTT.

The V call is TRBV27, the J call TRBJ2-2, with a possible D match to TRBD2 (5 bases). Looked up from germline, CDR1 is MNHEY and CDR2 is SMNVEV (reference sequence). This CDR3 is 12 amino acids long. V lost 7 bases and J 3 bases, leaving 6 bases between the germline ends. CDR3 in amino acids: CASKGDTGELFF. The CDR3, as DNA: TGTGCCAGCAAGGGAGACACCGGGGAGCTGTTTTTT.